This T cell receptor (beta chain) was identified during a study of cytomegalovirus exposure and HLA in healthy donors. Points from the study as a whole: Across donors, most TCRs were seen rarely, yet some public ones were widespread.

V shed 0 bases and J shed 0 bases, with 9 bases lying between them. CDR1 is MGHRA, CDR2 YSYEKL, per germline. The CDR3 is 16 amino acids. It was with 60 Vbeta and 13 Jbeta primers that the PCR ran. The repertoire was sequenced with immunoSEQ multiplex PCR; TCRdb's copy has only in-frame clones and lacks some. This table holds roughly 120,000 clones, 60% to 80% found once. This clone has only a few counts. What it binds is unknown. The TCR originated in a man aged 50 to 60 in good health and CMV-seropositive. This chain connects TRBV4-1 to TRBJ2-1; unclear D gene. The sequenced sample consisted of PBMCs. Here the CDR3 DNA reads TGCGCCAGCAGCCAAGAGGCGGAGAGCTCCTACAATGAGCAGTTCTTC. Protein: CASSQEAESSYNEQFF.